The 31 T cell receptor beta chains reported below all come from one sample, sequenced in a study of cytomegalovirus exposure and HLA in healthy donors. The PCR used 60 Vbeta and 13 Jbeta primers. Produced via immunoSEQ multiplex PCR; TCRdb's table is partial and in-frame only. The sample includes nearly 110,000 clones, 75% of them seen just once. The material sequenced was PBMCs. Receptor source: a male donor in good health and CMV-seropositive.

This chain links TRBV5-4 with TRBJ2-1; D gene unclear. Germline CDR1 and CDR2: SGHNT and YYREEE (reference sequence). The CDR3 is made up of 12 amino acids. V shed 0 bases and J shed 11 bases, with 9 bases lying between them. The CDR3 DNA reads as TGTGCCAGCAGCTTGGGACACAGTAAGCAGTTCTTC. This gives the protein CASSLGHSKQFF. The whole variable domain, remainder taken from reference TRBV5-4 and TRBJ2-1, is ETGVTQSPTHLIKTRGQQVTLRCSSQSGHNTVSWYQQALGQGPQFIFQYYREEENGRGNFPPRFSGLQFPNYSSELNVNALELDDSALYLCASSLGHSKQFFGPGTRLTVL.

This clone was recorded a few times. The gene calls are TRBV11-3 and TRBJ2-2; perhaps TRBD2 as D (5 bases). The CDR3 totals 15 residues. The V end lost 0 bases, the J end lost 4 bases, and 9 bases lay between the germline ends. Germline assignment: CDR1 SGHNT and CDR2 YENEEA. CDR3 coding DNA: TGTGCCAGCAGCTTAGACAGCGCGGGCACCGGGGAGCTGTTTTTT. It codes for CASSLDSAGTGELFF. The complete variable domain, with remaining parts taken from reference TRBV11-3 and TRBJ2-2, reads EAGVVQSPRYKIIEKKQPVAFWCNPISGHNTLYWYLQNLGQGPELLIRYENEEAVDDSQLPKDRFSAERLKGVDSTLKIQPAELGDSAVYLCASSLDSAGTGELFFGEGSRLTVL.

This sequence joins TRBV9 and TRBJ1-2, with D possibly being TRBD1 (6 bases). V was shortened by 2 bases and J by 6 bases, with 11 bases between the two germline ends. The V gene's germline CDR1 is SGDLS and CDR2 YYNGEE. This CDR3 has 13 residues. The CDR3, as DNA: TGTGCCAGCAGCGTCCAGGGGCAGGATGGCTACACCTTC. This sequence encodes CASSVQGQDGYTF.

The chain is built from TRBV6-1 and TRBJ2-1; D possibly corresponds to TRBD1 (5 bases). The CDR3 extends over 15 amino acids. Trimming cost V 4 bases and J 1 base, with 11 bases left between them. Per the germline V gene, CDR1 is MNHNS and CDR2 is SASEGT. The CDR3 DNA reads as TGTGCCAGCAGTGCCCGGACACTTTCCTACAATGAGCAGTTCTTC. Its translation: CASSARTLSYNEQFF.

V usage is TRBV7-9 and J usage is TRBJ1-2; TRBD1 aligns across 8 bases. V shed 5 bases and J 2 bases; nucleotides not matched to a gene: 13. CDR3 length: 17 residues. CDR1 and CDR2 from the germline V gene are SEHNR and FQNEAQ (reference sequence). The CDR3, as DNA: TGTGCCAGCAGCCCGACCCCGGGACAGGACCGCAACTATGGCTACACCTTC. Its protein is CASSPTPGQDRNYGYTF.

This CDR3 is CASSYSREDTQYF. CDR3 bases: TGTGCCAGCAGTTACTCTCGGGAAGATACGCAGTATTTT. The gene calls are TRBV6-5 and TRBJ2-3, with D possibly TRBD2 on 5 matching bases. CDR1 is MNHEY and CDR2 is SVGAGI in the germline V gene. The CDR3 is 13 residues long. V lost 0 bases and J 5 bases, leaving 6 bases between the germline ends.

This clone appeared a few times. The genes are TRBV6-6 and TRBJ1-1; no reliable D call. V was shortened by 5 bases and J by 5 bases, with 9 bases between the two germline ends. The CDR3 runs to 12 residues. In germline, CDR1 is MNHNY, CDR2 SVGAGI (reference sequence). The CDR3: CASSPWRTEAFF. As DNA, the CDR3 is TGTGCCAGCAGTCCCTGGAGAACTGAAGCTTTCTTT.

This rearrangement joins TRBV4-1 to TRBJ1-4, with 9 positions matching TRBD1. This CDR3 is 16 amino acids long. Per the germline V gene, CDR1 is MGHRA and CDR2 is YSYEKL. Losses at the gene ends were 1 base for V and 7 bases for J; bases not matched to a gene: 7. In nucleotides, the CDR3 is TGCGCCAGCAGCCAAGGTTGGGGACAGGGAATTGAAAAACTGTTTTTT. Translated: CASSQGWGQGIEKLFF.

The CDR3 sequence: CASSLTTRGNSPLHF. The DNA for the CDR3 is TGTGCCAGCAGCTTAACCACTCGGGGTAATTCACCCCTCCACTTT. The V gene is TRBV7-3, the J gene TRBJ1-6, with D uncertain. Looked up from germline, CDR1 is SGHTA and CDR2 is FQGTGA. Trimming removed 0 bases at V and 6 bases at J, with 9 bases between. This CDR3 is built from 15 residues.

The chain uses TRBV27 and TRBJ2-1; 11 bases line up with TRBD1. The V gene end was trimmed by 6 bases and the J gene end by 0 bases; junction bases not matched to a gene: 10. Germline V CDR1 and CDR2: MNHEY, SMNVEV (reference sequence). The CDR3 has 18 amino acids. CDR3 coding DNA: TGTGCCAGCAGGGGACAGGGGGACCTAGATTACTCCTACAATGAGCAGTTCTTC. Protein sequence: CASRGQGDLDYSYNEQFF.

V is TRBV6-5 and J is TRBJ2-5, with 8 bases matching TRBD1. The J call may be faulty, since TRBJ2-7 better matches the DNA end. This CDR3 is built from 14 residues. The germline V gene encodes CDR1 MNHEY and CDR2 SVGAGI. The CDR3 sequence: CASSGYTGGYEQYF. The CDR3 nucleotides read TGTGCCAGCAGTGGCTACACAGGGGGCTACGAGCAGTACTTC.

There are a few counts of this clone. The chain uses TRBV7-9 and TRBJ1-1; no clear D gene. The ends were cut back, 4 bases at V and 7 bases at J, with 13 bases in the middle. The germline V gene has CDR1 SEHNR and CDR2 FQNEAQ (reference sequence). CDR3 length: 13 amino acids. CDR3: CASSYPGELEAFF. CDR3 DNA: TGTGCCAGCAGCTACCCCGGGGAGCTTGAAGCTTTCTTT.

This clone appeared once. The chain couples TRBV6-1 to TRBJ2-4, with a weak D call TRBD1 (5 bases). The V end lost 6 bases, the J end lost 4 bases, and 10 bases lay between the germline ends. The length of the CDR3 is 13 residues. Germline V lookup: CDR1 MNHNS, CDR2 SASEGT. DNA for the CDR3: TGTGCCAGCAGCTCGACAGAGAAAAACATTCAGTACTTC. Protein: CASSSTEKNIQYF.

V is TRBV19 and J is TRBJ2-3; 11 positions match TRBD2. CDR1 and CDR2 (germline): LNHDA, SQIVND (reference sequence). The ends lost 4 bases at V and 4 bases at J; junction bases unmatched: 4. The CDR3 contains 15 residues. The CDR3 coding sequence is TGTGCCAGTAGTAGACTAGCGGGAACGGCAGATACGCAGTATTTT. It yields the protein CASSRLAGTADTQYF. Filled out from reference TRBV19 and TRBJ2-3, the complete variable domain reads DGGITQSPKYLFRKEGQNVTLSCEQNLNHDAMYWYRQDPGQGLRLIYYSQIVNDFQKGDIAEGYSVSREKKESFPLTVTSAQKNPTAFYLCASSRLAGTADTQYFGPGTRLTVL.

The chain employs TRBV7-8 and TRBJ2-3, with a tentative D call TRBD2 (8 bases). The length of the CDR3 is 16 residues. CDR1 and CDR2 (germline): SGHVS, FQNEAQ. Trimming shortened V by 4 bases and J by 4 bases, and 18 bases separated the two germline ends. The CDR3 protein is CASSSPRGRGADTQYF. The CDR3 DNA is TGTGCCAGCAGCTCCCCGAGGGGGCGGGGGGCAGATACGCAGTATTTT.

The chain couples TRBV28 to TRBJ1-4; D not resolved. Between the trimmed V and J ends, which lost 4 bases and 8 bases, there was a span of 11 bases. This CDR3 is 13 amino acids long. CDR1 and CDR2 from the germline V gene are MDHEN and SYDVKM. The CDR3 sequence: CASSWAMVEKLFF. The CDR3 DNA reads as TGTGCCAGCAGTTGGGCGATGGTAGAAAAACTGTTTTTT.

The V gene is TRBV30, the J gene TRBJ1-1; D gene ambiguous. The germline V gene has CDR1 GTSNPN and CDR2 SVGIG (reference sequence). The germline V and J ends were trimmed by 1 base and 4 bases, with 7 bases remaining between them. CDR3 length equals 12 residues. The CDR3, as DNA: TGTGCCTGGAGTGGCGTTAGCACTGAAGCTTTCTTT. Its protein is CAWSGVSTEAFF.

The rearrangement links TRBV9 to TRBJ2-5, with 10 bases lining up with TRBD2. Germline CDR1 SGDLS, CDR2 YYNGEE. This CDR3 is built from 14 residues. V shed 2 bases and J 5 bases; nucleotides not matched to a gene: 3. This CDR3 is CASSVERGGETQYF. CDR3 bases: TGTGCCAGCAGCGTTGAGCGGGGGGGGGAGACCCAGTACTTC.

The rearrangement uses TRBV9 and TRBJ2-7; tentative D call: TRBD2 (6 bases). Germline V gene data show CDR1 as SGDLS and CDR2 as YYNGEE. Trimming shortened V by 3 bases and J by 4 bases, and 17 bases separated the two germline ends. This CDR3 comprises 15 residues. DNA of the CDR3: TGTGCCAGCAGCGAGGCCGGGACGGGAGCGTACGAGCAGTACTTC. It translates to CASSEAGTGAYEQYF. The variable domain in full, completed from reference TRBV9 and TRBJ2-7, reads DSGVTQTPKHLITATGQRVTLRCSPRSGDLSVYWYQQSLDQGLQFLIQYYNGEERAKGNILERFSAQQFPDLHSELNLSSLELGDSALYFCASSEAGTGAYEQYFGPGTRLTVT.

The table lists this clone with a few counts. The CDR3 bases are TGTGCCAGCAGCTTAAGTCCTAGCGGGGGAGGCCATGAGCAGTTCTTC. Its protein is CASSLSPSGGGHEQFF. This sequence joins TRBV7-3 and TRBJ2-1; 10 bases match TRBD2. This CDR3 region has 16 residues. Germline V CDR1 and CDR2: SGHTA, FQGTGA. The J segment lost 8 bases and the V segment lost 1 base, leaving 8 bases of the junction unmatched.

This clone was picked up a small number of times. The sample holds other DNA sequences that translate to the same CDR3. The chain combines TRBV7-9 with TRBJ1-4; unclear D gene. The CDR3 totals 11 residues. Germline V gene sequence: CDR1 SEHNR, CDR2 FQNEAQ (reference sequence). V was cut by 3 bases and J by 7 bases, with 3 bases left in between. CDR3 in amino acids: CASSFSEKLFF. The CDR3 bases are TGTGCCAGCAGCTTCAGTGAAAAACTGTTTTTT. Full variable domain (outside the CDR3, taken from reference TRBV7-9 and TRBJ1-4): DTGVSQNPRHKITKRGQNVTFRCDPISEHNRLYWYRQTLGQGPEFLTYFQNEAQLEKSRLLSDRFSAERPKGSFSTLEIQRTEQGDSAMYLCASSFSEKLFFGSGTQLSVL.

This clone has a handful of counts. The CDR3 here is CASSRDRFEQYF. The CDR3 coding sequence is TGTGCCAGCAGCCGAGACAGGTTCGAGCAGTACTTC. The genes are TRBV5-8 and TRBJ2-7; a possible D gene is TRBD1 (6 bases). V lost 4 bases and J 6 bases, leaving 11 bases between the germline ends. Germline V gene sequence: CDR1 SGHTS, CDR2 YDEGEE. CDR3 length: 12 amino acids.

The chain employs TRBV27 and TRBJ1-5, with D possibly matching TRBD1 (5 bases). Germline assignment: CDR1 MNHEY and CDR2 SMNVEV (reference sequence). Trimming left V 5 bases short and J 0 bases short, with 11 bases between. CDR3 length: 15 amino acids. CDR3: CASSPNRFSNQPQHF. CDR3 in DNA: TGTGCCAGCAGTCCAAACAGGTTTAGCAATCAGCCCCAGCATTTT.

This clone was seen a few times. The gene calls are TRBV13 and TRBJ2-7; 9 nucleotides align to TRBD2. The V gene's germline CDR1 is PRHDT and CDR2 FYEKMQ (reference sequence). CDR3 size: 18 residues. V dropped 6 bases and J dropped 0; count of bases not matched to a gene: 15. The CDR3 loop is CASSYGAGGPHSSYEQYF. The CDR3 DNA reads TGTGCCAGCAGTTACGGGGCGGGAGGGCCACATTCCTCCTACGAGCAGTACTTC.

This sequence joins TRBV6-1 and TRBJ2-7, with D possibly being TRBD2 (6 bases). Trimming took 6 bases from V and 1 from J, leaving 13 bases between them. The CDR3 covers 14 residues. The germline V gene has CDR1 MNHNS and CDR2 SASEGT. The DNA of the CDR3 is TGTGCCAGCAGACACCGGGAGACTTCCTACGAGCAGTACTTC. Amino acid sequence: CASRHRETSYEQYF.

The chain is built from TRBV2 and TRBJ2-3; D unresolved. This CDR3 contains 12 residues. Trimming shortened V by 5 bases and J by 6 bases, and 9 bases separated the two germline ends. Germline V gene sequence: CDR1 SNHLY, CDR2 FYNNEI. The CDR3 DNA sequence: TGTGCCAGCAGTTTACTGAGGGATACGCAGTATTTT. Protein sequence: CASSLLRDTQYF.

This clone has only a few counts. The rearrangement joins TRBV15 to TRBJ1-5; a possible D gene is TRBD1 (5 bases). Between the trimmed V and J ends, which lost 7 bases and 7 bases, there was a span of 17 bases. The CDR3 extends over 14 amino acids. Germline CDR1 is LNHNV and CDR2 is YYDKDF (reference sequence). For the CDR3, the DNA is TGTGCCACCACCGCGGGGGTTAAACTGCAGCCCCAGCATTTT. This translates into CATTAGVKLQPQHF. Looking up the rest from reference TRBV15 and TRBJ1-5 gives the full variable domain: DAMVIQNPRYQVTQFGKPVTLSCSQTLNHNVMYWYQQKSSQAPKLLFHYYDKDFNNEADTPDNFQSRRPNTSFCFLDIRSPGLGDTAMYLCATTAGVKLQPQHFGDGTRLSIL.

The genes are TRBV15 and TRBJ2-5, with TRBD1 as a possible D gene (6 bases). The CDR3 runs 17 residues. V shed 0 bases and J shed 4 bases, with 18 bases lying between them. Germline CDR1 is LNHNV and CDR2 is YYDKDF (reference sequence). Here the CDR3 DNA reads TGTGCCACCAGCAGAGAGGCCTACAGGGAGAGTCGAGAGACCCAGTACTTC. Its translation: CATSREAYRESRETQYF.

The chain links TRBV7-2 to TRBJ2-4; 11 bases align to TRBD2. V dropped 1 base and J dropped 0; count of bases not matched to a gene: 8. The CDR3 length is 19 residues. Germline loops: CDR1 SGHTA, CDR2 FQGNSA. DNA for the CDR3: TGTGCCAGCAGCTTAGTCTCGACTAGCGGGGTCCTAGCCAAAAACATTCAGTACTTC. Translating it yields CASSLVSTSGVLAKNIQYF.

This clone was observed a handful of times. This chain connects TRBV7-2 to TRBJ1-4; tentatively, D is TRBD1 (5 bases). The V end lost 0 bases, the J end lost 5 bases, and 7 bases lay between the germline ends. Per the germline V gene, CDR1 is SGHTA and CDR2 is FQGNSA. CDR3 length: 14 amino acids. As DNA, the CDR3 is TGTGCCAGCAGCTTAGCCGGGGGAAATGAAAAACTGTTTTTT. Its protein is CASSLAGGNEKLFF. The full variable domain, with the rest looked up from reference TRBV7-2 and TRBJ1-4, is GAGVSQSPSNKVTEKGKDVELRCDPISGHTALYWYRQSLGQGLEFLIYFQGNSAPDKSGLPSDRFSAERTGGSVSTLTIQRTQQEDSAVYLCASSLAGGNEKLFFGSGTQLSVL.

V usage is TRBV11-3 and J usage is TRBJ2-5; D ambiguous. Germline CDR1 and CDR2: SGHNT and YENEEA. The CDR3 contains 14 residues. V lost 3 bases to trimming and J lost 0 bases, with 8 bases between them. The CDR3 protein is CASSLGRYQETQYF. The CDR3 bases are TGTGCCAGCAGCTTGGGCCGGTACCAAGAGACCCAGTACTTC.